One TCR beta chain is described in this entry. Its cognate antigen is unknown. These data originate in a study of cytomegalovirus exposure and HLA in healthy donors. General observations from the study: Most sequenced TCRs were rare (though some public TCRs occurred in many donors).

Germline V gene sequence: CDR1 GTSNPN, CDR2 SVGIG (reference sequence). V was shortened by 2 bases and J by 7 bases, with 13 bases between the two germline ends. CDR3 length: 13 residues. TCRdb keeps only in-frame clones here, not all; method: immunoSEQ multiplex PCR. The sample lists roughly 330,000 clones, roughly nine tenths seen once, with roughly 1.2% in the top ten. Sequencing input: PBMCs. V usage is TRBV30 and J usage is TRBJ2-3; D uncertain. This TCR was recovered from a woman younger than 45 in good health and CMV-seropositive. The CDR3 loop is CAWSSADPNTQYF. CDR3 sequence (DNA): TGTGCCTGGAGTTCGGCCGACCCAAATACGCAGTATTTT.